These T cell receptor beta chains were read from a single sample in a study of neoadjuvant anti-PD-1 for oral cavity cancer. Profiling relied on immunoSEQ multiplex PCR, and the TCRdb table lists in-frame clones only, not all of them. Of around 32,000 clones in the sample, 80% were seen once. The sequenced sample was PBMCs, obtained after nivolumab (anti-PD-1) treatment. Receptors originate from a person between 40 and 79 years old with oral cavity squamous cell carcinoma. CDR3s include the opening cysteine and the closing phenylalanine or tryptophan. A clone size is listed for some rows: how often the clone was seen (once, few, many), or a class if it is expanded.

j_call,v_call,clone_size,cdr3_aa
TRBJ1-2,TRBV30,.,CAWTLEPLYGYTF
TRBJ2-3,TRBV9,.,CASSVQITDTQYF
TRBJ1-2,TRBV11-2,.,CASSLDRSGGYTF
TRBJ2-5,TRBV20-1,few,CSAPARGTQYF
TRBJ1-4,TRBV28,once,CASSFPGRGTNEKLFF
TRBJ1-5,TRBV18,.,CASSPGGGSNQPQHF
TRBJ1-1,TRBV5-6,.,CASSSTRWGARNTEAFF
TRBJ1-3,TRBV28,.,CASRLGLVGNTIYF
TRBJ1-1,TRBV19,.,CASSIGPGATEAFF
TRBJ2-1,TRBV7-2,.,CASSPGTGNYNEQFF
TRBJ2-1,TRBV9,few,CASSAGGGDEQFF
TRBJ1-5,TRBV5-1,.,CASSLDMSQNQPQHF
TRBJ1-5,TRBV19,.,CASSITRRGDQPQHF
TRBJ1-3,TRBV29-1,.,CSVSTGWSSGNTIYF
TRBJ2-7,TRBV13,.,CASSPRASGTSYEQYF
TRBJ2-7,TRBV4-3,.,CASSHARAYEQYF
TRBJ1-5,TRBV12-5,.,CASGLAGGTGSNQPQHF
TRBJ1-1,TRBV6-1,.,CASSEGKNTEAFF
TRBJ2-3,TRBV9,.,CASSGGTSGLTDTQYF
TRBJ2-7,TRBV30,few,CAWSPGQGIVYEQYF
TRBJ1-1,TRBV7-9,.,CASSLRRGAKEAGAFF
TRBJ2-1,TRBV5-5,.,CASSSLQVSYNEQFF
TRBJ1-1,TRBV6-1,.,CASNQGGGMNTEAFF
TRBJ1-1,TRBV9,.,CASSGGGKAEAFF
TRBJ2-7,TRBV18,.,CASSPFDGPYEQYF
TRBJ1-1,TRBV23-1,.,CASSHLDLWGEGDTEAFF
TRBJ2-2,TRBV28,.,CASIFTGTNTGELFF
TRBJ2-1,TRBV27,.,CASRLAGGRDEQFF
TRBJ2-4,TRBV4-2,.,CASSQVGAKNIQYF
.,TRBV14,.,CASSQYTRAYEQYF
TRBJ2-3,TRBV7-2,.,CASSLGASGGGDTQYF
TRBJ1-2,TRBV4-3,.,CASSQDIGDLDYGYTF
TRBJ1-1,TRBV4-1,few,CASSPVLNRGQVPEAFF
TRBJ2-7,TRBV7-2,.,CASSLNGGRSYEQYF
TRBJ2-2,TRBV7-6,.,CASSLAGVASTGELFF
TRBJ1-1,TRBV5-4,.,CASSPAPGTGRNTEAFF
TRBJ2-1,TRBV2,.,CASSESGSYNEQFF
TRBJ2-5,TRBV5-6,.,CASSLGQETQYF
TRBJ1-5,TRBV6-5,medium-sized,CASRNRGDNQPQHF
TRBJ1-4,TRBV10-1,few,CAMDRPTTNEKLFF
TRBJ1-6,TRBV5-1,.,CASSREEYAPLHF
TRBJ2-1,TRBV19,.,CASSMGSYNEQFF
TRBJ1-2,TRBV19,.,CASKPGQVYGYTF
TRBJ2-3,TRBV4-3,.,CASSQEGQVGGADTQYF
TRBJ1-1,TRBV30,.,CAWSGQGARGIYTEAFF
TRBJ1-5,TRBV4-1,.,CASSHEDRGNQPQHF
TRBJ1-5,TRBV10-2,.,CASSESLYQPQHF
TRBJ1-1,TRBV12-2,.,CASRLVTGPQDTEAFF
TRBJ2-1,TRBV11-2,.,CASSFGTGGYNEQFF
TRBJ1-5,TRBV28,.,CASSPQGPVSNQPQHF
TRBJ2-1,TRBV29-1,.,CSVRDRDYNEQFF